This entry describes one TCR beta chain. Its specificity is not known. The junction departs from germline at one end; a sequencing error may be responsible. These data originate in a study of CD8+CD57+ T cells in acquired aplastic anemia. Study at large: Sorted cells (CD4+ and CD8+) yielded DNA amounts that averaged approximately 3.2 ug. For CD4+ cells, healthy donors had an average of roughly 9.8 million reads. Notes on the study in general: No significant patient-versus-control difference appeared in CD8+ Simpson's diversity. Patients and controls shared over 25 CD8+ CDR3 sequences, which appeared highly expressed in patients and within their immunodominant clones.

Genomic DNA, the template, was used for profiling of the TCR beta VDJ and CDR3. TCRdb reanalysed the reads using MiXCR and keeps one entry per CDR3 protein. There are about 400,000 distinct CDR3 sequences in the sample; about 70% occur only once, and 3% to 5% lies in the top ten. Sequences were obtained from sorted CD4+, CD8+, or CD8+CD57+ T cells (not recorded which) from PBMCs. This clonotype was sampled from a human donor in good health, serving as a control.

CDR3 DNA sequence: TGTGCCAGCACCCCTATGGCCGCGGGGGGCGCAAATACCATGTATTTT. It encodes CASTPMAAGGANTMYF. The rearrangement links TRBV3-1 to TRBJ1-3, with D possibly TRBD1 on 6 matching bases. The CDR3 consists of 16 residues. CDR1 is LGHDT, CDR2 YNNKEL, per germline (reference sequence).